These 11 T cell receptor beta chains share one sample of origin, sequenced in a study of blood T cell repertoires in COVID-19 (dated by TCRdb to the early 2020s). Libraries were built with the immunoSEQ multiplex PCR assay. Drawn from immuneACCESS, this table holds only the in-frame rearrangements with V and J called that TCRdb kept. Clones are partly lost; checked studies trace under half to an unresolved V gene and leave the rest unexplained. This sample is represented by roughly 150,000 clones; approximately 83% of them were singletons. Roughly a tenth of the sample is in the top ten clones. Sequenced: peripheral blood. These receptors were obtained from an older man with active or convalescent COVID-19.

This rearrangement joins TRBV12-3 or TRBV12-4 to TRBJ2-3; tentative D call: TRBD2 (6 bases). This CDR3 region has 13 residues. The ends were cut back, 5 bases at V and 2 bases at J, with 8 bases in the middle. CDR3 DNA sequence: TGTGCCAGCAGTCGGACTACCACAGATACGCAGTATTTT. As protein: CASSRTTTDTQYF.

V usage is TRBV27 and J usage is TRBJ2-5, with D uncertain. CDR1 and CDR2 from the germline V gene are MNHEY and SMNVEV (reference sequence). Deletions cut 6 bases from V and 0 bases from J, with 8 bases between. The CDR3 runs to 13 residues. The CDR3 region is CASSFLNQETQYF. CDR3 sequence (DNA): TGTGCCAGCAGCTTTCTTAACCAAGAGACCCAGTACTTC.

The V and J genes are TRBV10-3 and TRBJ1-5; 9 bases agree with TRBD1. CDR3 size: 13 residues. The V and J ends lost 6 bases and 4 bases, in that order; junction bases with no gene match: 1. Germline V gene lookup returns CDR1 ENHRY and CDR2 SYGVKD. The CDR3 spells CAIRTGGNQPQHF. DNA for the CDR3: TGTGCCATCAGGACAGGGGGAAATCAGCCCCAGCATTTT.

In its sample, this clone was seen a few times. The J gene is TRBJ2-7, the V gene TRBV18; D is undetermined. V gave up 1 base and J gave up 2 bases, with 12 bases separating them. Germline CDR1 and CDR2: KGHSH and LQKENI. The CDR3 has 15 residues. CDR3 amino acids: CASSPRSTRTYEQYF. The CDR3 DNA sequence: TGTGCCAGCTCACCACGAAGCACCCGCACCTACGAGCAGTACTTC.

The CDR3 loop reads CASSVGGRANTGELFF. The CDR3 bases are TGTGCCAGCAGCGTAGGCGGCAGGGCGAACACCGGGGAGCTGTTTTTT. The genes are TRBV9 and TRBJ2-2; D is perhaps TRBD1 (5 bases). V was trimmed by 0 bases and J by 0 bases, leaving 9 bases between them. CDR3 length equals 16 residues. CDR1 is SGDLS and CDR2 is YYNGEE in the germline V gene.

The rearrangement joins TRBV7-8 to TRBJ2-2; D ambiguous. Germline-derived CDR1 and CDR2 are SGHVS and FQNEAQ. The V and J ends lost 3 bases and 0 bases respectively, with 11 bases between them. The CDR3 has 16 amino acids. CDR3 protein: CASSFSDLPNTGELFF. The CDR3 nucleotides are TGTGCCAGCAGCTTCTCAGATCTCCCGAACACCGGGGAGCTGTTTTTT.

The chain combines TRBV6-2 or TRBV6-3 with TRBJ2-7; TRBD1 might be the D (6 bases). The CDR3 sequence is 15 residues long. The germline V gene encodes CDR1 MNHEY and CDR2 SVGEGT. Trimming pared 6 bases from V and 2 bases from J, leaving 17 bases between. The CDR3 loop is CASSYTVDSPYEQYF. The CDR3 nucleotides read TGTGCCAGCAGCTATACAGTGGACAGTCCCTACGAGCAGTACTTC.

The chain recombines TRBV18 with TRBJ1-2; D remains ambiguous. This CDR3 spans 11 amino acids. The germline gives CDR1 KGHSH, CDR2 LQKENI. V was cut by 2 bases and J by 8 bases, with 6 bases left in between. The CDR3 coding sequence is TGTGCCAGCTCACCAACAGAGGGCTACACCTTC. Translated: CASSPTEGYTF.

The V call is TRBV4-1, the J call TRBJ2-3, with D perhaps TRBD1 (6 bases). V was shortened by 4 bases and J by 4 bases, with 21 bases between the two germline ends. The germline V gene has CDR1 MGHRA and CDR2 YSYEKL. The CDR3 consists of 17 residues. The CDR3 loop is CASSRKEGSGGADTQYF. CDR3 nucleotide sequence: TGCGCCAGCAGCCGCAAAGAGGGGTCTGGGGGCGCAGATACGCAGTATTTT.

The CDR3 bases are TGCGCCAGCAATTTGAGTCCAGGGTCCACTGAAGCTTTCTTT. Translation: CASNLSPGSTEAFF. This chain links TRBV5-1 with TRBJ1-1; maybe TRBD1 (5 bases). V gave up 6 bases and J gave up 4 bases, with 16 bases separating them. Germline V gene lookup returns CDR1 SGHRS and CDR2 YFSETQ. CDR3 length equals 14 residues. Full variable domain (outside the CDR3, taken from reference TRBV5-1 and TRBJ1-1): KAGVTQTPRYLIKTRGQQVTLSCSPISGHRSVSWYQQTPGQGLQFLFEYFSETQRNKGNFPGRFSGRQFSNSRSEMNVSTLELGDSALYLCASNLSPGSTEAFFGQGTRLTVV.

This sequence joins TRBV6-5 and TRBJ1-2; TRBD1 matches at 10 bases. The J segment lost 5 bases and the V segment lost 0 bases, leaving 6 bases of the junction unmatched. This CDR3 has 16 amino acids. Germline V gene lookup returns CDR1 MNHEY and CDR2 SVGAGI. CDR3 sequence reads: CASSYSGDRGLYGYTF. The CDR3 nucleotides read TGTGCCAGCAGTTACTCGGGGGACAGGGGCTTATATGGCTACACCTTC.